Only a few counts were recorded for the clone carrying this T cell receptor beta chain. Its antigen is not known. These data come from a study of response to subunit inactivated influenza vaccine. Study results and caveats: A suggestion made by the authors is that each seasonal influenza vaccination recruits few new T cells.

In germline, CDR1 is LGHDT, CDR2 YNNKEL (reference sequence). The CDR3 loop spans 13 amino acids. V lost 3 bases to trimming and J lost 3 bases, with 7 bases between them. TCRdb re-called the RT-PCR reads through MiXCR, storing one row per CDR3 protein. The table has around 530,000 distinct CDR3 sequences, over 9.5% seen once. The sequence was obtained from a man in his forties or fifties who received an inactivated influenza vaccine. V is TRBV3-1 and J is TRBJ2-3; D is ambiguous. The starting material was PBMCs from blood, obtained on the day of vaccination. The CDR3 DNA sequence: TGTGCCAGCAGCCAGAGGATTACAGATACGCAGTATTTT. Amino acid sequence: CASSQRITDTQYF.